The clone carrying this T cell receptor beta chain was seen ten or more times. Its antigen is unknown. Germline V gene lookup returns CDR1 KGHSH and CDR2 LQKENI. This CDR3 has 14 residues. V lost 8 bases and J lost 3, with 15 bases in between. Patients with uncontrolled infections, other autoimmune diseases, pregnancy or lactation were excluded. The data belong to a study of T cells in Graves' hyperthyroidism and ophthalmopathy. Findings and caveats of the study: Most thyroid clonotypes expanded above 0.001 were also detected in blood.

The CDR3 regions of TCR beta were amplified from RNA transcripts. First-round RT-PCR of the TCR CDR3 relied on the HTBI primer set. MiXCR was run by TCRdb on the multiplex PCR reads, yielding one entry per CDR3 protein. This sample carries approximately 560,000 distinct CDR3 sequences, around 14% of them seen once, and the ten largest clones take roughly 6.6%. The sequenced material came from blood. The J gene is TRBJ2-3, the V gene TRBV18; D gene unclear. This TCR came from a woman in her 30s with Graves' hyperthyroidism. CDR3 nucleotide sequence: TGTGCCAGCACTTCCCAACAGATTACAGATACGCAGTATTTT. It translates to CASTSQQITDTQYF.